The 6 T cell receptor beta chains given below trace back to one sample, sequenced in a study. TCRdb called the RT-PCR reads again in MiXCR, with one record for every CDR3 protein. Altogether hundreds of thousands of distinct CDR3 sequences are present, approximately 15% being singletons, with the ten largest covering 3.6%. Sequenced: memory CD4+ T cells from blood. The source of these receptors is a female donor in good health, serving as a healthy control.

This clonotype has a count of ten or more. This chain links TRBV5-5 with TRBJ1-1; maybe TRBD1 (5 bases). Germline CDR1 and CDR2: SGHKS and YYEKEE (reference sequence). Trimming removed 1 base at V and 4 bases at J, with 11 bases between. The CDR3 extends over 14 amino acids. CDR3 region: CASSLQSGGTEAFF. DNA for the CDR3: TGTGCCAGCAGCTTGCAATCGGGGGGCACTGAAGCTTTCTTT.

Many counts were recorded for this clonotype. The J gene is TRBJ2-3, the V gene TRBV4-1; 7 bases are a match to TRBD1. The length of the CDR3 is 16 residues. J lost 1 base, V lost 0 bases, and 4 bases had no gene match. Germline CDR1 MGHRA, CDR2 YSYEKL. CDR3 loop: CASSQDEGAGTDTQYF. The CDR3 DNA reads TGCGCCAGCAGCCAAGACGAGGGGGCGGGCACAGATACGCAGTATTTT.

This clonotype came up many times. CDR3 amino acids: CASSSGATDTQYF. The CDR3 region has the DNA TGTGCCAGCAGCTCGGGAGCCACAGATACGCAGTATTTT. The V and J genes are TRBV7-3 and TRBJ2-3, with a weak D call TRBD2 (6 bases). This CDR3 comprises 13 residues. Trimming took 4 bases from V and 2 from J, leaving 7 bases between them. Germline loops: CDR1 SGHTA, CDR2 FQGTGA.

The chain has TRBV18 and TRBJ1-2; TRBD1 is a possible D gene (6 bases). Trimming shortened V by 1 base and J by 6 bases, and 9 bases separated the two germline ends. The CDR3 has 13 amino acids. Germline lookup yields CDR1 KGHSH and CDR2 LQKENI. CDR3 amino acids: CASSPLPGDGYTF. CDR3 coding DNA: TGTGCCAGCTCACCACTTCCAGGGGATGGCTACACCTTC.

V is TRBV3-1 and J is TRBJ2-1; D not resolved. Germline V lookup: CDR1 LGHDT, CDR2 YNNKEL (reference sequence). Trimming left V 4 bases short and J 10 bases short, with 11 bases between. The CDR3 is made up of 12 amino acids. This chain's CDR3 is CASSPPGREQFF. DNA of the CDR3: TGTGCCAGCAGCCCTCCCGGTCGCGAGCAGTTCTTC.

This clonotype was observed many times. This chain links TRBV4-1 with TRBJ2-7; D could derive from TRBD1 or TRBD2 (7 bases each). The germline V gene has CDR1 MGHRA and CDR2 YSYEKL. Trimming took off 1 base at V and 3 bases at J, with 31 bases between the two ends. The CDR3 contains 21 residues. CDR3 loop: CASSQALHGTAWAGAGYEQYF. DNA of the CDR3: TGCGCCAGCAGCCAAGCCCTGCACGGGACAGCCTGGGCGGGAGCTGGCTACGAGCAGTACTTC.